The TCR beta chain under discussion was sequenced for a study of T cells in Graves' hyperthyroidism and ophthalmopathy (dated by TCRdb to the late 2010s). Describing the broader study: Peripheral blood was sampled at the time of initial diagnosis, prior to any treatment. To identify distinguishing TCR V-J signatures, a discovery cohort of 90 to 100 patients was used, comprising 40 to 45 with Graves' ophthalmopathy and 57 with stable Graves' hyperthyroidism. An independent validation cohort of fewer than 20 hyperthyroidism patients and about 15 patients who later progressed to ophthalmopathy tested prospective prediction of ophthalmopathy. The 100 or so discovery patients were randomly split 7:3 into training and test sets. The study also compared thyroid tissue and blood T-cell repertoires from more than five Graves' hyperthyroidism patients. After blood sampling, hyperthyroidism patients were treated with methimazole at a starting dose of 30 mg daily, and ophthalmopathy patients were treated with high-dose intravenous methylprednisolone. The paper reports TCR Vbeta CDR3 sequencing of approximately 130 peripheral blood samples: around 41 ophthalmopathy, approximately 74 hyperthyroidism and approximately 17 progressor patients. Overall study results and their limits: In validation, the model predicted progression to ophthalmopathy with 65% to 71% sensitivity and roughly 75% specificity, a median of about six months before onset. Most expanded thyroid clonotypes (frequency above 0.001) were also detected in blood, a finding suggesting that blood repertoires may reflect thyroid immune responses. A 13 V-J signature model separated ophthalmopathy from stable hyperthyroidism, with around 91% sensitivity and 81.08% specificity in cross-validation and 80%/75% in testing. No statistical method was used to fix the sample size in advance, and group allocation was not hidden from the investigators.

There are many counts of this clonotype. Its antigen specificity is not known. No quality values exist for individual bases; no much larger clone is one base distant. In the ophthalmopathy patients, disease was moderately to severely active, with a Clinical Activity Score of 3 or more, a NOSPECS grade of 4 or more, and a duration of less than 3 months. Patients with uncontrolled infections, other autoimmune diseases, pregnancy or lactation were excluded. Diagnoses were established on the basis of clinical symptoms, serum thyroxine and TRAb, thyroid ultrasound, and orbital computed tomography. Ficoll-Paque density gradient centrifugation was used to isolate PBMCs from approximately 10 ml of fresh peripheral blood. Trizol reagent was used to extract total RNA, and RNA quality was then checked on an Agilent 2100 Bioanalyzer. V is shortened by 3 bases, J by 1 base, and the region joining them spans 19 bases. The CDR3 contains 18 residues, cysteine and phenylalanine counted. The retained sequence is limited to the CDR3, 54 bases, with the frame set at the first base. CDR1 and CDR2 are drawn from the germline V gene: SGHVS, FNYEAQ.

TCR beta CDR3 regions were amplified from RNA transcripts. A first-round RT-PCR of the TCR CDR3 used the HTBI primer set with the Qiagen OneStep RT-PCR kit. The libraries were constructed in a second round of multiplex PCR and then size-selected and purified. Paired-end sequencing of the libraries was performed with 100 bp reads on an Illumina HiSeq2000. The paper's processing steps were these. SOAPnuke was used to process the raw data, removing reads that contained adapters or uncalled bases, had a mean Phred below 15, or lacked an exact match to the constant primer or identifier. COPE v1.2.5 was used to merge the high-quality paired reads, and each unique nucleotide sequence was defined as a clonotype. Clonotypes were aligned to IMGT TRBV, TRBD and TRBJ reference segments using MiTCR v1.1. The analysis was restricted to V-J combinations with a frequency above 0.0001, which together covered roughly 99% of the repertoires. A TCS score was defined as the ratio between F50 (clonal expansion) and ExV (chaos), using BLOSUM62-based TCRdist between CDR3 peptides within each V-J. Welch's t-statistics and random forest reduced 500 to 650 V-J features to about 12, which were used in a naive Bayes classifier (R e1071). TCRdb passed the public sequencing reads through fastp at Q25 and MiXCR, retaining productive beta sequences. Entries that share a CDR3 protein sequence are merged under the most common genes and DNA. These V and J calls are TCRdb output, not the study's own analysis. For this sample the table gives about 300,000 distinct CDR3 sequences, of which approximately 18% were detected only once. The top ten hold roughly 40% of the sample.

Specimen: blood. The chain was built from TRBV7-6 and TRBJ2-1; matching of 6 bases hints at TRBD2 as the D gene. The sequence was obtained from a man aged 45-60 years with Graves' ophthalmopathy. The CDR3 protein: CASSFYPAFGSSYNEQFF. The DNA reads as follows: TGTGCCAGCAGCTTTTACCCCGCTTTCGGGAGTTCCTACAATGAGCAGTTCTTC.